This passage covers 9 T cell receptor beta chains from one sample sequenced in a study of T-cell reconstitution after alpha-beta-depleted transplantation in children. Preparation of the TCRbeta library was carried out with unique molecular identifiers. Using its own MiXCR run on the PCR reads, TCRdb lists one record per CDR3 protein. The data contain about 300,000 distinct CDR3 sequences, over 9.5% of them singletons. The specimen was PBMCs, collected before TCRalphabeta/CD19-depleted stem cell transplant. These receptors originate from a boy under three years old with acute myeloid leukemia, due to receive a stem cell transplant.

J is TRBJ2-1 and V is TRBV5-6, with D possibly TRBD1 on 6 matching bases. The CDR3 extends over 16 amino acids. The germline CDR1 and CDR2 sequences are SGHDT and YYEEEE. The V end was cut by 6 bases, the J end by 5 bases, with 21 bases between. The CDR3 DNA reads as TGTGCCAGCATACCTCGGGGCAGGGGTAGCCACAATGAGCAGTTCTTC. Translation: CASIPRGRGSHNEQFF.

This clonotype occurred a few times. This rearrangement joins TRBV28 to TRBJ2-7; 10 bases line up with TRBD2. Germline trimming cut 3 bases from V and 5 bases from J; bases unmatched to any gene: 7. Germline assignment: CDR1 MDHEN and CDR2 SYDVKM. The CDR3 has 15 residues. DNA of the CDR3: TGTGCCAGCAGTTTCTCAGCGGGAGGGCCGGACGAGCAGTACTTC. Translation: CASSFSAGGPDEQYF.

This clonotype was seen at least ten times. The chain combines TRBV20-1 with TRBJ2-1; D remains ambiguous. Germline CDR1 is DFQATT and CDR2 is SNEGSKA (reference sequence). This CDR3 has 15 amino acids. The ends were cut back, 7 bases at V and 0 bases at J, with 16 bases in the middle. The chain's CDR3 is CSVLVGSSSYNEQFF. The CDR3 DNA follows: TGCAGTGTCCTGGTCGGGTCAAGCTCCTACAATGAGCAGTTCTTC.

This clonotype was recorded at least ten times. V is TRBV12-3 or TRBV12-4 and J is TRBJ2-7, with a tentative D call TRBD2 (6 bases). This CDR3 spans 15 amino acids. The V and J ends lost 0 bases and 4 bases respectively, with 13 bases between them. The CDR3 bases are TGTGCCAGCAGTTTAGCGGGGGGTGGGTGGTACGAGCAGTACTTC. Residues: CASSLAGGGWYEQYF.

There are many counts of this clonotype. The rearrangement joins TRBV5-1 to TRBJ2-5; D is unclear. CDR3 length equals 14 residues. The V end lost 0 bases, the J end lost 1 base, and 7 bases lay between the germline ends. Germline V gene lookup returns CDR1 SGHRS and CDR2 YFSETQ. The CDR3 DNA is TGCGCCAGCAGCTTGGTGGGTCCCCAAGAGACCCAGTACTTC. It specifies CASSLVGPQETQYF.

Points on this clonotype: A read error may be the cause here, since a much bigger clone is one base away. The chain recombines TRBV20-1 with TRBJ2-7; no clear D gene. The V and J ends lost 0 bases and 0 bases respectively, with 0 bases between them. The CDR3 has 11 amino acids. Germline values: CDR1 DFQATT, CDR2 SNEGSKA (reference sequence). The CDR3 is CSARDSYEQYF. The CDR3 nucleotides are TGCAGTGCTAGAGACTCCTACGAGCAGTACTTC.

This clonotype was seen ten or more times. The CDR3 here is CSVNWAGVSNEQFF. The DNA for the CDR3 is TGCAGTGTCAACTGGGCGGGAGTCTCCAATGAGCAGTTCTTC. The chain joins TRBV20-1 to TRBJ2-1; 7 nucleotides agree with TRBD2. The CDR3 contains 14 residues. The junction had 12 bases not matched to a gene; V was cut back by 7 bases and J by 6 bases. Germline V gene sequence: CDR1 DFQATT, CDR2 SNEGSKA (reference sequence).

This clonotype was seen ten or more times. The V and J genes are TRBV24-1 and TRBJ2-1, with D possibly being TRBD1 or TRBD2 (6 bases each). Germline V gene sequence: CDR1 KGHDR, CDR2 SFDVKD. Trimming took off 7 bases at V and 2 bases at J, with 14 bases between the two ends. The CDR3 has 15 amino acids. DNA for the CDR3: TGTGCCACCAGCCTCAGGGGAGGCCCCTACAATGAGCAGTTCTTC. Residues: CATSLRGGPYNEQFF.

In this sample, this clonotype turned up a few times. This chain links TRBV7-2 with TRBJ1-2; 7 bases align to TRBD1. V dropped 0 bases and J dropped 8; count of bases not matched to a gene: 6. The germline gives CDR1 SGHTA, CDR2 FQGNSA. This CDR3 comprises 14 residues. The CDR3 bases are TGTGCCAGCAGCTTAGCCCGACAGGGAGGGGGCTACACCTTC. This translates into CASSLARQGGGYTF.